The rows below give T cell receptor beta chains drawn from one sample of a study of identical twins. TCRdb used MiXCR to reprocess the 5' RACE reads, holding one entry per CDR3 protein. The sample records 350,000 to 500,000 distinct CDR3 sequences, roughly 18% being singletons. The sample was naive T cells sorted from blood. All receptors come from a man between 45 and 60 years old in good health. CDR3s leave out the opening cysteine and the closing phenylalanine or tryptophan. The D gene is left open where the match is weak.

j_call: TRBJ2-7
v_call: TRBV7-9
d_call: .
cdr3_aa: ASSLEGAGSEQY

j_call: TRBJ2-7
v_call: TRBV7-3
d_call: TRBD1
cdr3_aa: ASSSDPGQGPQY

j_call: TRBJ1-1
v_call: TRBV9
d_call: TRBD1
cdr3_aa: ASSATGEDTEAF

j_call: TRBJ2-7
v_call: TRBV9
d_call: .
cdr3_aa: ASSAGELQVGDPYEQY

j_call: TRBJ2-7
v_call: TRBV20-1
d_call: TRBD2
cdr3_aa: SASLGGTSYEQY

j_call: TRBJ2-1
v_call: TRBV5-1
d_call: .
cdr3_aa: ASSGGGSYNEQF

j_call: TRBJ1-5
v_call: TRBV29-1
d_call: .
cdr3_aa: SVIAGDQPQH

j_call: TRBJ2-1
v_call: TRBV3-1
d_call: TRBD2
cdr3_aa: ASSQGTSGRVGKYNEQF

j_call: TRBJ2-7
v_call: TRBV5-1
d_call: .
cdr3_aa: ASSLVLGGLDEQY

j_call: TRBJ2-1
v_call: TRBV10-2
d_call: .
cdr3_aa: ASSEPGHYYNEQF

j_call: TRBJ2-7
v_call: TRBV28
d_call: TRBD2
cdr3_aa: ASSLEFGWREGRVSYEQY

j_call: TRBJ2-1
v_call: TRBV4-1
d_call: TRBD2
cdr3_aa: ASSHFGLAGVDEQF

j_call: TRBJ2-3
v_call: TRBV7-3
d_call: .
cdr3_aa: ASSSQVEAGRTDTQY

j_call: TRBJ1-1
v_call: TRBV4-3
d_call: .
cdr3_aa: ASSQERAPRPLNTEAF

j_call: TRBJ2-1
v_call: TRBV4-3
d_call: .
cdr3_aa: ASSQARASEQF

j_call: TRBJ2-1
v_call: TRBV4-3
d_call: TRBD2
cdr3_aa: ASSQSGTSYNEQF

j_call: TRBJ2-1
v_call: TRBV5-1
d_call: .
cdr3_aa: ASSSGTARGEQF

j_call: TRBJ2-5
v_call: TRBV20-1
d_call: .
cdr3_aa: SARDLRGQETQY